This TCR beta chain was identified in a study of cytomegalovirus exposure and HLA in healthy donors. About the research overall: A later analysis reported the same platform for the roughly 120 validation repertoires and the roughly 700 first-cohort repertoires.

Assay: immunoSEQ multiplex PCR; the TCRdb copy retains only in-frame clones and omits some. The repertoire has fewer than 60,000 clones, about 88% of them found once; the top ten carry around 14%. Details on this clone: Antigen unknown.

The germline V gene has CDR1 GTSNPN and CDR2 SVGIG (reference sequence). Trimming removed 1 base from V and 6 bases from J, with 16 bases in between. This CDR3 contains 14 residues. Regarding the study as a whole: Clusters of TCRs from the first cohort tended to co-occur in the roughly 120 validation repertoires (as a later analysis found). Most TCR sequences were seen very rarely across donors, but some public TCRs occurred in many.

This TCR came from a woman aged 18-35 years in good health and CMV-seronegative. Sequenced sample: PBMCs. The chain carries TRBV30 and TRBJ2-7; D not certain. CDR3 sequence: CAWSARVLLREQYF. The CDR3 DNA is TGTGCCTGGAGTGCCCGGGTCCTGCTTCGCGAGCAGTACTTC.